Given below is one TCR beta chain in context. Researchers ran the PCR with 60 Vbeta and 13 Jbeta primers. Using immunoSEQ multiplex PCR, the repertoire was profiled, and TCRdb retains in-frame clones only, with some absent. The table shows fewer than 120,000 clones, with approximately 86% occurring only once. This record belongs to a study of cytomegalovirus exposure and HLA in healthy donors. The receptor comes from a man aged 40-49 years in good health and CMV-seronegative. The sample consisted of PBMCs.

The CDR3 reads CASSWGQGEGTEAFF. In DNA form, the CDR3 reads TGTGCCAGCAGCTGGGGACAGGGGGAGGGCACTGAAGCTTTCTTT. The chain has TRBV7-9 and TRBJ1-1, with TRBD1 matching 11 bases. The CDR3 extends over 15 amino acids. CDR1 is SEHNR and CDR2 is FQNEAQ in the germline V gene (reference sequence). The trim removed 4 bases at V and 4 bases at J, leaving 5 bases unmatched.